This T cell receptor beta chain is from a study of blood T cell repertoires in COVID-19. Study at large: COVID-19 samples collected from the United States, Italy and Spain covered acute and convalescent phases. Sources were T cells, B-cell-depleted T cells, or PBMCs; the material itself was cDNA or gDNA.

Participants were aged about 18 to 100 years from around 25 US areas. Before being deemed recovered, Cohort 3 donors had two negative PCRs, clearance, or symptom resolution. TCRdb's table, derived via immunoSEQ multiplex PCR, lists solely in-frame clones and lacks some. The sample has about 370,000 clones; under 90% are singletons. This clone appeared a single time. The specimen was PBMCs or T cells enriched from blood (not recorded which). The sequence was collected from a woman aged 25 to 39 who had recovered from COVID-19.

The CDR3 bases are TGTGCCAGCGGCCGACGGGGTAACGACACCTTC. This gives the protein CASGRRGNDTF. V gene TRBV28 combines with J gene TRBJ1-2; no clear D. The germline V gene encodes CDR1 MDHEN and CDR2 SYDVKM. V lost 8 bases, J lost 12 bases, and 16 bases lay in between. CDR3 length equals 11 residues.